A single sample is the source of the 22 T cell receptor beta chains below, sequenced in a study of T cells after yellow fever vaccination. TCRdb re-analysed the 5' RACE reads in MiXCR, keeping a single row per CDR3 protein. Of over 300,000 distinct CDR3 sequences listed, around 6.8% are singletons. This specimen consisted of PBMCs, obtained roughly seven weeks after the first yellow fever vaccination. The source is a man aged 18 to 30 who received the YFV17D yellow fever vaccine.

The chain links TRBV7-8 to TRBJ2-3; no reliable D call. Germline lookup yields CDR1 SGHVS and CDR2 FQNEAQ. Trimming took 5 bases from V and 0 from J, leaving 21 bases between them. The CDR3 totals 18 residues. CDR3 sequence: CASSAPGLGTTSTDTQYF. As DNA, the CDR3 is TGTGCCAGCAGCGCTCCGGGCCTAGGCACTACTAGCACAGATACGCAGTATTTT.

This clonotype turned up a few times. The J gene is TRBJ2-3, the V gene TRBV7-2; D might be TRBD1 (6 bases). This CDR3 has 12 amino acids. CDR1 and CDR2 (germline): SGHTA, FQGNSA. Deletions cut 5 bases from V and 8 bases from J, with 11 bases between. The CDR3 bases are TGTGCCAGCAGCCGTCAGGGGACTACGCAGTATTTT. This sequence encodes CASSRQGTTQYF. Full variable domain (rest looked up from reference TRBV7-2 and TRBJ2-3): GAGVSQSPSNKVTEKGKDVELRCDPISGHTALYWYRQSLGQGLEFLIYFQGNSAPDKSGLPSDRFSAERTGGSVSTLTIQRTQQEDSAVYLCASSRQGTTQYFGPGTRLTVL.

The table lists this clonotype with many counts. The CDR3 DNA is TGTGCCAGCAGTTCACTGGCGGGGGGCTTCTACAATGAGCAGTTCTTC. This encodes CASSSLAGGFYNEQFF. V is TRBV28 and J is TRBJ2-1; TRBD2 matches 8 bases. Germline CDR1 and CDR2: MDHEN and SYDVKM. V lost 4 bases to trimming and J lost 3 bases; unmatched junction nucleotides: 8. The CDR3 totals 16 residues.

The V and J genes are TRBV6-1 and TRBJ2-5; maybe TRBD2 (6 bases). Germline V gives CDR1 MNHNS, CDR2 SASEGT. Trimming cost V 6 bases and J 1 base, with 18 bases left between them. The CDR3 runs to 16 residues. The CDR3 protein is CASSPGGGHAQETQYF. In nucleotides, the CDR3 is TGTGCCAGCAGCCCCGGGGGAGGACATGCCCAAGAGACCCAGTACTTC.

This clonotype has only a few counts. The chain employs TRBV10-3 and TRBJ2-5, with TRBD1 matching over 7 bases. This CDR3 comprises 14 residues. V lost 6 bases, J lost 5 bases, and 9 bases stayed unmatched. In germline, CDR1 is ENHRY, CDR2 SYGVKD. The chain's CDR3 is CAISRTGDRETQYF. The CDR3 DNA is TGTGCCATCAGCCGAACAGGGGACCGGGAGACCCAGTACTTC.

V usage is TRBV6-6 and J usage is TRBJ1-2; 7 bases are a match to TRBD1. This CDR3 has 13 amino acids. CDR1 MNHNY and CDR2 SVGAGI come from the germline V gene (reference sequence). The trim removed 5 bases at V and 8 bases at J, leaving 8 bases unmatched. The DNA of the CDR3 is TGTGCCAGCAGTCCAGACAGGGTTCGGGGCTACACCTTC. Amino acid sequence: CASSPDRVRGYTF.

Ten or more counts support this clonotype. The V gene is TRBV12-3 or TRBV12-4, the J gene TRBJ2-1, with TRBD2 identical over 10 bases. The CDR3 covers 15 residues. Trimming took 6 bases from V and 7 from J; bases not matched to a gene: 9. The CDR3 sequence is CASSGPLAGENEQFF. CDR3 sequence (DNA): TGTGCCAGCAGCGGACCTCTAGCGGGGGAGAATGAGCAGTTCTTC.

This clonotype was counted a few times. The rearrangement joins TRBV24-1 to TRBJ1-2; a possible D gene is TRBD1 (5 bases). The CDR3 runs 14 residues. Trimming stripped 6 bases from V and 8 bases from J, with 18 bases between. CDR1 and CDR2 (germline): KGHDR, SFDVKD. The CDR3 here is CATSQSQGFGGYTF. In DNA, the CDR3 is TGTGCCACCAGTCAATCCCAGGGTTTTGGAGGCTACACCTTC.

The chain uses TRBV5-6 and TRBJ1-1; D unresolved. Germline CDR1 is SGHDT and CDR2 is YYEEEE. The V and J ends lost 4 bases and 2 bases respectively, with 12 bases between them. The CDR3 is 14 amino acids. CDR3 region: CASSPLRTNTEAFF. The DNA for the CDR3 is TGTGCCAGCAGCCCATTGAGGACTAACACTGAAGCTTTCTTT.

This clonotype has more than one count but fewer than ten. This chain connects TRBV3-1 to TRBJ1-1; D may be TRBD1 (5 bases). The CDR3 is 14 amino acids. Trimming took 6 bases from V and 4 from J, leaving 15 bases between them. Per the germline V gene, CDR1 is LGHDT and CDR2 is YNNKEL (reference sequence). The CDR3 DNA is TGTGCCAGCAGGAAACAGGTGGGGGGCACTGAAGCTTTCTTT. As protein: CASRKQVGGTEAFF.

The chain carries TRBV19 and TRBJ1-2; tentatively, D is TRBD1 (5 bases). The V end lost 6 bases, the J end lost 0 bases, and 14 bases lay between the germline ends. CDR3 length equals 15 residues. The germline V gene encodes CDR1 LNHDA and CDR2 SQIVND (reference sequence). The CDR3 is CASSNQGTTNYGYTF. The DNA for the CDR3 is TGTGCCAGTAGCAACCAAGGGACCACTAACTATGGCTACACCTTC.

CDR3 sequence (DNA): TGTGCCAGCAGTGGGGGGGGGCCTAGGAGGGAAGCTTTCTTT. The encoded protein is CASSGGGPRREAFF. This chain uses TRBV12-3 or TRBV12-4 with TRBJ1-1; D is possibly TRBD1 (6 bases). V was shortened by 5 bases and J by 8 bases, with 18 bases between the two germline ends. This CDR3 region has 14 residues.

This clonotype was recorded a few times. The chain uses TRBV20-1 and TRBJ2-2; 8 nucleotides line up with TRBD1. Germline lookup yields CDR1 DFQATT and CDR2 SNEGSKA (reference sequence). With 6 bases clipped from V and 2 bases from J, the junction kept 11 bases outside the gene matches. The CDR3 runs 16 residues. CDR3 DNA sequence: TGCAGTGCCAAGGGACCCGGACAGGGAAACACCGGGGAGCTGTTTTTT. Residues: CSAKGPGQGNTGELFF.

In its sample, this clonotype was seen a few times. This sequence joins TRBV5-1 and TRBJ2-5; 7 positions agree with TRBD1. This CDR3 region has 15 residues. V shed 4 bases, J shed 0 bases, and the junction held 6 bases outside the gene matches. The germline V gene has CDR1 SGHRS and CDR2 YFSETQ. The CDR3 here is CASSELQGYQETQYF. CDR3 coding DNA: TGCGCCAGCAGCGAATTACAGGGGTACCAAGAGACCCAGTACTTC.

The DNA for the CDR3 is TGTGCCAGCACGCAGATCTCTGGAAACACCATATATTTT. Translated: CASTQISGNTIYF. J is TRBJ1-3 and V is TRBV6-1; D is unclear. Germline lookup yields CDR1 MNHNS and CDR2 SASEGT. The CDR3 length is 13 residues. Between the trimmed V and J ends, which lost 7 bases and 0 bases, there was a span of 7 bases.

This chain uses TRBV25-1 with TRBJ2-5; the match to TRBD2 covers 12 bases. The CDR3 consists of 18 residues. The J segment lost 5 bases and the V segment lost 2 bases, leaving 12 bases of the junction unmatched. Germline CDR1 MGHDK, CDR2 SYGVNS. CDR3 in amino acids: CASSEGLLAGGGWETQYF. The CDR3 DNA sequence: TGTGCCAGCAGTGAAGGATTACTAGCGGGGGGAGGATGGGAGACCCAGTACTTC.

The chain is built from TRBV7-2 and TRBJ1-1, with D possibly being TRBD1 (6 bases). Trimming stripped 6 bases from V and 4 bases from J, with 12 bases between. The CDR3 length is 13 residues. Germline V gene sequence: CDR1 SGHTA, CDR2 FQGNSA. This CDR3 is CASRHRETTEAFF. The DNA of the CDR3 is TGTGCCAGCAGACACAGGGAGACCACTGAAGCTTTCTTT.

The chain joins TRBV11-2 to TRBJ1-3, with D maybe TRBD1 (5 bases). Deletions cut 5 bases from V and 0 bases from J, with 11 bases between. The CDR3 is made up of 15 amino acids. From germline, CDR1 is SGHAT and CDR2 FQNNGV. Here the CDR3 DNA reads TGTGCCAGCAGCGATCCGACAGCCTCTGGAAACACCATATATTTT. The encoded protein is CASSDPTASGNTIYF.

The chain joins TRBV5-4 to TRBJ2-2, with 7 bases identical to TRBD1. The germline V gene has CDR1 SGHNT and CDR2 YYREEE (reference sequence). Trimming removed 2 bases from V and 6 bases from J; junction bases left unmatched: 4. CDR3 length: 14 residues. The CDR3 protein is CASSLGQGAGELFF. CDR3 sequence (DNA): TGTGCCAGCAGCTTAGGTCAGGGGGCCGGGGAGCTGTTTTTT.

The chain carries TRBV10-3 and TRBJ2-1; D call uncertain. Trimming cost V 2 bases and J 5 bases, with 13 bases left between them. Germline CDR1 is ENHRY and CDR2 is SYGVKD. CDR3 length: 15 residues. Here the CDR3 reads CAISEGRSENNEQFF. CDR3 nucleotide sequence: TGTGCCATCAGTGAGGGCAGGTCAGAAAACAATGAGCAGTTCTTC.

Ten or more counts support this clonotype. The rearrangement links TRBV20-1 to TRBJ2-7; D gene unclear. Trimming took 3 bases from V and 6 from J, leaving 12 bases between them. This CDR3 spans 12 amino acids. Germline CDR1 DFQATT, CDR2 SNEGSKA (reference sequence). The CDR3 DNA is TGCAGTGCTAGCTGGCAAACCGGCGAGCAGTACTTC. This sequence encodes CSASWQTGEQYF.

This clonotype appeared a few times. The chain employs TRBV15 and TRBJ1-4; D perhaps matches TRBD1 (5 bases). Trimming left V 0 bases short and J 8 bases short, with 10 bases between. This CDR3 region has 14 residues. CDR1 LNHNV and CDR2 YYDKDF come from the germline V gene (reference sequence). The CDR3 loop reads CATSRDPGSEKLFF. CDR3 bases: TGTGCCACCAGCAGAGATCCAGGGTCGGAAAAACTGTTTTTT.